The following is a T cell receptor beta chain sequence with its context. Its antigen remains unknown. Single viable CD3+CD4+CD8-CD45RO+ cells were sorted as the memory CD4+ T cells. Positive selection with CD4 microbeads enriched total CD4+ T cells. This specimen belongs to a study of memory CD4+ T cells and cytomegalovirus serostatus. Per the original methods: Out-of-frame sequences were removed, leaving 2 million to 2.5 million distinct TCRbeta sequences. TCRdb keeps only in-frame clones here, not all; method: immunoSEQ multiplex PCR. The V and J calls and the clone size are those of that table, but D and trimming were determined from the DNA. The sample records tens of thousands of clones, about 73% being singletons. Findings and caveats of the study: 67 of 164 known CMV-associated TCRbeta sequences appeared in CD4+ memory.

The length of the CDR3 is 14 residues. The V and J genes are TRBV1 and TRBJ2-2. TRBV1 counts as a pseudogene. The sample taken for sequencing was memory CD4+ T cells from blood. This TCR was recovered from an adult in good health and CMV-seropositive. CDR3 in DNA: TGCACCAGCACTGCGAAAAGGTGTCACGGGGAGCTGTTTTTT. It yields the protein CTSTAKRCHGELFF.